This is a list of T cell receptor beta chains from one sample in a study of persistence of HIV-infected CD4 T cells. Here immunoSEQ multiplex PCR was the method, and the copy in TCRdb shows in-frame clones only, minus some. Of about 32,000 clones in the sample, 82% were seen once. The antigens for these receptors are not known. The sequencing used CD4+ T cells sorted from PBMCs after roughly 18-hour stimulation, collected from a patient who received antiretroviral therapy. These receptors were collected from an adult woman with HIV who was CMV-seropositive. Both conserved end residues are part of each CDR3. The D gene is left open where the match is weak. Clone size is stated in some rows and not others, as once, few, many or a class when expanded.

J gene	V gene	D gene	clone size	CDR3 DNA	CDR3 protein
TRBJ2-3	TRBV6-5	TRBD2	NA	TGTGCCAGCAGTTACTCATTAGCGGGAGGGCATACGCAGTATTTT	CASSYSLAGGHTQYF
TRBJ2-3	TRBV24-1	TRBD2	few	TGTGCCACCAGTGATTGGAAGCGGGGGGTCACAGATACGCAGTATTTT	CATSDWKRGVTDTQYF
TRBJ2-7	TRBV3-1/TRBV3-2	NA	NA	TGTGCCAGCAGCCAAGATTTAGGTAGAGGACCCTCCTACGAGCAGTACTTC	CASSQDLGRGPSYEQYF
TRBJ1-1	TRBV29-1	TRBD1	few	TGCAGCGTGAGGACAGGGAGTCCTGAAGCTTTCTTT	CSVRTGSPEAFF
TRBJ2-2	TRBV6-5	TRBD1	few	TGTGCCAGCAGTCGACGGACAGGGAACACCGGGGAGCTGTTTTTT	CASSRRTGNTGELFF
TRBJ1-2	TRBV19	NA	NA	TGTGCCAGTAGTACCTGGGACTCTGCCCTATATGGCTACACCTTC	CASSTWDSALYGYTF
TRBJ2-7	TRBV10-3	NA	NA	TGTGCCATCAGGGACAACTCCTACGAGCAGTACTTC	CAIRDNSYEQYF
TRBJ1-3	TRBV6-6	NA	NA	TGTGCCGCGGGGTTAAGCTCTGGAAACACCATATATTTT	CAAGLSSGNTIYF
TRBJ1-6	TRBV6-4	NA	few	TGTGCCAGCAGTGACGGGTACTCCTATAATTCACCCCTCCACTTT	CASSDGYSYNSPLHF
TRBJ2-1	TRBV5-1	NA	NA	TGCGCCAGCAGCTCCGACAGCCGGGAGCAGTTCTTC	CASSSDSREQFF
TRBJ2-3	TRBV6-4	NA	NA	TGTGCCAGCAGTGAACAGGGCACAGATACGCAGTATTTT	CASSEQGTDTQYF
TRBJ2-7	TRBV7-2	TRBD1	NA	TGTGCCAGCAGCATAACCCGGGACAGGCAGGACGAGCAGTACTTC	CASSITRDRQDEQYF
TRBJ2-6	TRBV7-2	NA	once	TGTGCCAGCAGCCGTGCGGCAGGGTCTGGGGCCAACGTCCTGACTTTC	CASSRAAGSGANVLTF
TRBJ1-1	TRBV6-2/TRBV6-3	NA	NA	TGTGCCAGCAGTGGGGGATTTCGGGGAGGTGAAGCTTTCTTT	CASSGGFRGGEAFF
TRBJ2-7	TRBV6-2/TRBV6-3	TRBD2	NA	TGTGCCAGCAGTTACTCCTTAGGGACTATCTCCTACGAGCAGTACTTC	CASSYSLGTISYEQYF
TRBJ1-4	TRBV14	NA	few	TGTGCCAGCAGCTCGTTGGGACCTGCCGGGGGGGAAAAACTGTTTTTT	CASSSLGPAGGEKLFF
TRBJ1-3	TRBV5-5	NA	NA	TGTGCCAGCAGCTTCGGCATCGGGGGAAACACCATATATTTT	CASSFGIGGNTIYF
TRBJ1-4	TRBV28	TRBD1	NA	TGTGCCACGGGGACAGGGGGCATGGGTAATGAAAAACTGTTTTTT	CATGTGGMGNEKLFF
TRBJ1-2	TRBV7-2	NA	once	TGTGCCAGCAGCTTAGGCAGGGAGGCCTATGGCTACACCTTC	CASSLGREAYGYTF
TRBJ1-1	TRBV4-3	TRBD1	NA	TGCGCCAGCAGCCAAACATCCGGGACAGGGGGCGAAGCTTTCTTT	CASSQTSGTGGEAFF
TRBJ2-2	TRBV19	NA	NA	TGTGCCAGTAGTATGGGGGGCCGGACCGGGGAGCTGTTTTTT	CASSMGGRTGELFF
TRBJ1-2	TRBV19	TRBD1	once	TGTGCCAGTAGTACTACAGGGGGCGACTATGGCTACACCTTC	CASSTTGGDYGYTF
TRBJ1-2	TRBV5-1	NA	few	TGCGCCAGCAGCTTGGAAGCATACAATAACTATGGCTACACCTTC	CASSLEAYNNYGYTF
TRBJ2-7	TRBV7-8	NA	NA	TGTGCCAGCACTAATCAGGGTTACGAGCAGTACTTC	CASTNQGYEQYF
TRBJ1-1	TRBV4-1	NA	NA	TGCGCCAGCAGCCCTCTTTTGCGACAGGAAGGTGACACTGAAGCTTTCTTT	CASSPLLRQEGDTEAFF